Here is one T cell receptor (beta chain) with its context. Its target is not known. This CDR3 spans 14 amino acids. Germline trimming cut 6 bases from V and 5 bases from J; bases unmatched to any gene: 12. Germline V gene data show CDR1 as DFQATT and CDR2 as SNEGSKA (reference sequence). MiXCR was run by TCRdb on the 5' RACE reads, yielding one entry per CDR3 protein. The sample carries some 68,000 distinct CDR3 sequences, approximately 15% recorded once. The data derive from a study of T-cell memory formation after mild COVID-19. Whole-study findings and limits: Clones that shrank (day 15 to 85) were balanced CD4/CD8, whereas later expanders leaned CD4+.

The TCR was taken from an adult woman who had mild COVID-19 (a few samples of this study predate the infection). Cell type and time point are not known. The chain couples TRBV20-1 to TRBJ1-1; 7 positions agree with TRBD1. The sequencing sample was made of PBMCs or a T cell subset sorted from them (not recorded which). The DNA for the CDR3 is TGCAGTGCCCGAGGGGGCCACCCGGAGACTGAAGCTTTCTTT. Translation gives CSARGGHPETEAFF.